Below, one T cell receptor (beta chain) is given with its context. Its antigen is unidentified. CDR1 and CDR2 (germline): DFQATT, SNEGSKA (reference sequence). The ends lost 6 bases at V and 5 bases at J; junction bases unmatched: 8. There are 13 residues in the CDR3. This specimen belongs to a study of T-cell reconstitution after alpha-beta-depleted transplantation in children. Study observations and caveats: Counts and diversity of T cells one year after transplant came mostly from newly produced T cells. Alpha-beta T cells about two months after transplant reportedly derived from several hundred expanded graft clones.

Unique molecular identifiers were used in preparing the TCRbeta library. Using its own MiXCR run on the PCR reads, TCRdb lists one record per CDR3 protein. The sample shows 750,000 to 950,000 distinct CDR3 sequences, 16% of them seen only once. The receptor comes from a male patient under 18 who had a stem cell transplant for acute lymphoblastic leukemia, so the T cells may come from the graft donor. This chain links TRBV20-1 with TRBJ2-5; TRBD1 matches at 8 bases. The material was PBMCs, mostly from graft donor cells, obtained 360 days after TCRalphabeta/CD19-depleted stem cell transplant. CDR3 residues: CSARTGTGETQYF. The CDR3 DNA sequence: TGCAGTGCAAGGACAGGGACGGGGGAGACCCAGTACTTC.